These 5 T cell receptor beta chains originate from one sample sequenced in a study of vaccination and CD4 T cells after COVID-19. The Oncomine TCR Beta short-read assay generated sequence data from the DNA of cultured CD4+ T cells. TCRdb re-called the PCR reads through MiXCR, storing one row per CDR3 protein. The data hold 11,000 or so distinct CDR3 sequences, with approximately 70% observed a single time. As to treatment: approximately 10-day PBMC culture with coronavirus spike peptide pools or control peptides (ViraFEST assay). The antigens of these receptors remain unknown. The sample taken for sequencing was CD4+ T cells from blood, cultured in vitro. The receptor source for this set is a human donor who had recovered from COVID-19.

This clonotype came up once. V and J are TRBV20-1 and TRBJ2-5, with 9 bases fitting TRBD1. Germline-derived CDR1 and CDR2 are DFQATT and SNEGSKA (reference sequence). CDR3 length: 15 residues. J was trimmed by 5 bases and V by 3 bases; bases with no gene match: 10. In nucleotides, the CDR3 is TGCAGTGCTAGGAGGGGACAGGGCAGTCTGGAGACCCAGTACTTC. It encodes CSARRGQGSLETQYF.

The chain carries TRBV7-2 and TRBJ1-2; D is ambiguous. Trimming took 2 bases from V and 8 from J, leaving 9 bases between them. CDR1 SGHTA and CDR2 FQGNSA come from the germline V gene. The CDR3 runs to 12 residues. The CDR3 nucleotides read TGTGCCAGCAGCTTAAATCGAAGAGGCTACACCTTC. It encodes CASSLNRRGYTF.

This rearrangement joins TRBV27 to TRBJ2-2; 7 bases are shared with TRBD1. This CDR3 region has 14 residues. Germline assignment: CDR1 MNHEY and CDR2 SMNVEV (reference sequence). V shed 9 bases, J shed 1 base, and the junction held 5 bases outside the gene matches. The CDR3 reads CASKGQWNTGELFF. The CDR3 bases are TGTGCCAGTAAGGGACAGTGGAACACCGGGGAGCTGTTTTTT.

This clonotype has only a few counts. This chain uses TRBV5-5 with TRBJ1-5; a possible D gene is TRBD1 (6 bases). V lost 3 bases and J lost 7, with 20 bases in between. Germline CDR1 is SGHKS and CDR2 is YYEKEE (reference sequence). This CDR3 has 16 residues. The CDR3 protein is CASSSSQQGYSQPQHF. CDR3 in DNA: TGTGCCAGCAGCTCAAGTCAACAGGGTTATAGCCAGCCCCAGCATTTT.

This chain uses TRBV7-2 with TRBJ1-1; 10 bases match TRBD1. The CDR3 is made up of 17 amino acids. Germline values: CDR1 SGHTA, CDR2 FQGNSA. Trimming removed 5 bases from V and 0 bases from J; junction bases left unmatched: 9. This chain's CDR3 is CASSPFRDRGLNTEAFF. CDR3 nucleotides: TGTGCCAGCAGCCCGTTCCGGGACAGGGGATTGAACACTGAAGCTTTCTTT.